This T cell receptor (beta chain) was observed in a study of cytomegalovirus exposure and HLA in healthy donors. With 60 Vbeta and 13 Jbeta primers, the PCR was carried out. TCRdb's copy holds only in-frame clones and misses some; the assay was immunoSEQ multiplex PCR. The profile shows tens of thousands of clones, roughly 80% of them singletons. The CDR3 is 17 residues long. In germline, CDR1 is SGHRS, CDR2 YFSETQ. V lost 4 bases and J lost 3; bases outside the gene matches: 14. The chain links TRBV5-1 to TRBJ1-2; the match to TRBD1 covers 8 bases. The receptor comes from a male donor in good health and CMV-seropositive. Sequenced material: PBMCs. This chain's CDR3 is CASSPGQGAPSYYGYTF. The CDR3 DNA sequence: TGCGCCAGCAGCCCCGGACAGGGAGCTCCCTCTTACTATGGCTACACCTTC.